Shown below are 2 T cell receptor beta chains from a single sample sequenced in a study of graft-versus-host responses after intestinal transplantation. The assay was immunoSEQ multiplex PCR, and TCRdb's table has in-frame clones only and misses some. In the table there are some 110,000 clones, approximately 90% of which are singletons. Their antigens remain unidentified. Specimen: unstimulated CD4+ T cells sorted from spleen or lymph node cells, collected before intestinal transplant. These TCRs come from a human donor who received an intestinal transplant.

The CDR3 region is CASSLYSPGNIQYF. The CDR3 nucleotides are TGTGCCAGCAGTTTATACAGTCCTGGGAACATTCAGTACTTC. The chain is built from TRBV27 and TRBJ2-4; no definite D call. The V end lost 1 base, the J end lost 7 bases, and 11 bases lay between the germline ends. The CDR3 runs 14 residues. CDR1 is MNHEY, CDR2 SMNVEV, per germline (reference sequence).

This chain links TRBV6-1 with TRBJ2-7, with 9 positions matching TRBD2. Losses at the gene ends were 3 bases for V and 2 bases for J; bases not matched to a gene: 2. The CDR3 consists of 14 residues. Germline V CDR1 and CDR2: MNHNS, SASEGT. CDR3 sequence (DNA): TGTGCCAGCAGTGAGCGCGGGAGGGCCTACGAGCAGTACTTC. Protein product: CASSERGRAYEQYF.